The rows below give T cell receptor beta chains drawn from one sample of a study of T cell responses to AZD1222 COVID-19 vaccine. The method was immunoSEQ multiplex PCR; TCRdb's version includes in-frame clones alone and lacks a portion of them. The profile shows approximately 170,000 clones, roughly 90% of them singletons. Sequencing was performed on peripheral blood, taken on day 0 of AZD1222 vaccination. These receptors all stem from an adult in good health. The CDR3 runs from the conserved cysteine through the conserved F or W. Fields, in order: V gene, J gene, D gene, clone size, CDR3 DNA, CDR3 protein. D genes are given only for firm matches. Rows may omit the clone size; those that give it use once, few, many or a size class.

V gene: TRBV29-1; J gene: TRBJ2-1; D gene: -; clone size: -; CDR3 DNA: TGCAGCGTTGTGTCCGGGATTAGGTCCTACAATGAGCAGTTCTTC; CDR3 protein: CSVVSGIRSYNEQFF
V gene: TRBV28; J gene: TRBJ1-4; D gene: -; clone size: once; CDR3 DNA: TGTGCCAGCAGTTTATCCCCCAGCGAAAATGAAAAACTGTTTTTT; CDR3 protein: CASSLSPSENEKLFF
V gene: TRBV10-3; J gene: TRBJ1-3; D gene: -; clone size: -; CDR3 DNA: TGTGCCATCAGTGAGTCGCTTGTTGGAAACACCATATATTTT; CDR3 protein: CAISESLVGNTIYF
V gene: TRBV3-1/TRBV3-2; J gene: TRBJ1-3; D gene: TRBD1; clone size: -; CDR3 DNA: TGTGCCAGCAGTTATAGTCGGACAGGGGGCAAAGACACCATATATTTT; CDR3 protein: CASSYSRTGGKDTIYF
V gene: TRBV5-1; J gene: TRBJ1-4; D gene: -; clone size: -; CDR3 DNA: TGCGCCAGCAGTCGGGGGTGGGGCGAAAAACTGTTTTTT; CDR3 protein: CASSRGWGEKLFF
V gene: TRBV12-3/TRBV12-4; J gene: TRBJ1-1; D gene: TRBD1; clone size: -; CDR3 DNA: TGTGCCAGCAGTGCAGGGGGTGAAGCTTTCTTT; CDR3 protein: CASSAGGEAFF
V gene: TRBV12-3/TRBV12-4; J gene: TRBJ2-7; D gene: TRBD1; clone size: -; CDR3 DNA: TGTGCCAGCAGTTTTCCCGGACAGGGGGTGTACTTC; CDR3 protein: CASSFPGQGVYF
V gene: TRBV11-2; J gene: TRBJ2-7; D gene: -; clone size: -; CDR3 DNA: TGTGCCAGCAGTAGGGGCAGAGACTCCGGGCAGTACTTC; CDR3 protein: CASSRGRDSGQYF
V gene: TRBV5-5; J gene: TRBJ1-4; D gene: TRBD1; clone size: -; CDR3 DNA: TGTGCCAGCAGCTTAAACGGACAGGGAACTGAAAAACTGTTTTTT; CDR3 protein: CASSLNGQGTEKLFF
V gene: TRBV28; J gene: TRBJ2-7; D gene: -; clone size: -; CDR3 DNA: TGTGCCAGCATCGGCTCGTTGTTCCCCTACGAGCAGTACTTC; CDR3 protein: CASIGSLFPYEQYF
V gene: TRBV6-1; J gene: TRBJ2-2; D gene: -; clone size: -; CDR3 DNA: TGTGCCAGCAGTGAATTCTCATCGGGAACCGGGGAGCTGTTTTTT; CDR3 protein: CASSEFSSGTGELFF
V gene: TRBV11-2; J gene: TRBJ1-6; D gene: -; clone size: once; CDR3 DNA: TGTGCCAGCAGCTTAGGCCAGCAAAATTCACCCCTCCACTTT; CDR3 protein: CASSLGQQNSPLHF
V gene: TRBV29-1; J gene: TRBJ2-2; D gene: -; clone size: -; CDR3 DNA: TGCAGCTACGTGGATCTCAACACCGGGGAGCTGTTTTTT; CDR3 protein: CSYVDLNTGELFF
V gene: TRBV11-2; J gene: TRBJ1-5; D gene: -; clone size: -; CDR3 DNA: TGTGCCAGCAGCTTTTCGGGAGTTAATCAGCCCCAGCATTTT; CDR3 protein: CASSFSGVNQPQHF
V gene: TRBV2; J gene: TRBJ1-1; D gene: -; clone size: -; CDR3 DNA: TGTGCCAGCAGGTTAGACAGGAATTCTAACACTGAAGCTTTCTTT; CDR3 protein: CASRLDRNSNTEAFF
V gene: TRBV19; J gene: TRBJ1-1; D gene: -; clone size: once; CDR3 DNA: TGTGCCAGTAGTTCCCGTGGAGGGGATACTGAAGCTTTCTTT; CDR3 protein: CASSSRGGDTEAFF
V gene: TRBV24-1; J gene: TRBJ2-1; D gene: TRBD1; clone size: once; CDR3 DNA: TGTGCCACCAGTGGGACAGGGGGCACGGATGAGCAGTTCTTC; CDR3 protein: CATSGTGGTDEQFF
V gene: TRBV7-6; J gene: TRBJ1-1; D gene: -; clone size: -; CDR3 DNA: TGTGCCAGCAGCTTAGTTTCTGGGAACACTGAAGCTTTCTTT; CDR3 protein: CASSLVSGNTEAFF
V gene: TRBV10-1; J gene: TRBJ2-7; D gene: -; clone size: once; CDR3 DNA: TGCGCCAGCAGTGAGTCGAACGGGGTGGGCTACGAGCAGTACTTC; CDR3 protein: CASSESNGVGYEQYF
V gene: TRBV14; J gene: TRBJ2-7; D gene: TRBD2; clone size: -; CDR3 DNA: TGTGCCAGCAGCCAAGTAGCGGGACCGTACGAGCAGTACTTC; CDR3 protein: CASSQVAGPYEQYF
V gene: TRBV18; J gene: TRBJ2-5; D gene: -; clone size: -; CDR3 DNA: TGTGCCAGCTCACCATTGGCTAGATCCGTGCAAGAGACCCAGTACTTC; CDR3 protein: CASSPLARSVQETQYF
V gene: TRBV18; J gene: TRBJ1-4; D gene: -; clone size: -; CDR3 DNA: TGTGCCAGCTCACCGACGGGAAGTGCAACTAATGAAAAACTGTTTTTT; CDR3 protein: CASSPTGSATNEKLFF
V gene: TRBV27; J gene: TRBJ2-1; D gene: -; clone size: -; CDR3 DNA: TGTGCCAGCAGTTCCTTATCATACAATGAGCAGTTCTTC; CDR3 protein: CASSSLSYNEQFF
V gene: TRBV7-2; J gene: TRBJ2-5; D gene: TRBD1; clone size: -; CDR3 DNA: TGTGCCAGCAGCCAGGACAGGGGCCAAGAGACCCAGTACTTC; CDR3 protein: CASSQDRGQETQYF
V gene: TRBV18; J gene: TRBJ2-1; D gene: TRBD2; clone size: -; CDR3 DNA: TGTGCCAGCTCACCACCGCGGGGCCTAGCGGGAGCTGAGAGCTCCTACAATGAGCAGTTCTTC; CDR3 protein: CASSPPRGLAGAESSYNEQFF
V gene: TRBV30; J gene: TRBJ2-6; D gene: TRBD1; clone size: -; CDR3 DNA: TGTGCCTGGAGTGTCCAAAGGGGGACAGGGGCGATCCGGAAATACTCTGGGGCCAACGTCCTGACTTTC; CDR3 protein: CAWSVQRGTGAIRKYSGANVLTF
V gene: TRBV24-1; J gene: TRBJ2-2; D gene: -; clone size: -; CDR3 DNA: TGTGCCACCAGTGATTTGCTAATAACGAACACCGGGGAGCTGTTTTTT; CDR3 protein: CATSDLLITNTGELFF
V gene: TRBV28; J gene: TRBJ1-6; D gene: -; clone size: -; CDR3 DNA: TGTGCCAGCAGTCCGGGGCTCAGGGGAGACAATTCACCCCTCCACTTT; CDR3 protein: CASSPGLRGDNSPLHF
V gene: TRBV13; J gene: TRBJ1-3; D gene: -; clone size: -; CDR3 DNA: TGTGCCAGCAGCTTAGGAGTCTACCGCTCTGGAAACACCATATATTTT; CDR3 protein: CASSLGVYRSGNTIYF
V gene: TRBV30; J gene: TRBJ1-1; D gene: -; clone size: -; CDR3 DNA: TGTGCCTGGATGAGGAACAGTGGGGTTAGGAACACTGAAGCTTTCTTT; CDR3 protein: CAWMRNSGVRNTEAFF
V gene: TRBV27; J gene: TRBJ1-6; D gene: -; clone size: -; CDR3 DNA: TGTGCCAGCAGTTCTAATTGGGCGGATCCTAATTCACCCCTCCACTTT; CDR3 protein: CASSSNWADPNSPLHF
V gene: TRBV18; J gene: TRBJ2-1; D gene: -; clone size: once; CDR3 DNA: TGTGCCAGCTCACCAGCCTCGCGCGCGCCCAATGAGCAGTTCTTC; CDR3 protein: CASSPASRAPNEQFF
V gene: TRBV6-6; J gene: TRBJ1-6; D gene: -; clone size: -; CDR3 DNA: TGTGCCAGCAGTTACCTAGTGGGGAGTGACTCACCCCTCCACTTT; CDR3 protein: CASSYLVGSDSPLHF
V gene: TRBV3-1/TRBV3-2; J gene: TRBJ2-7; D gene: TRBD2; clone size: -; CDR3 DNA: TGTGCCAGCAGCCAACTAGCGGGAGGCTACGAGCAGTACTTC; CDR3 protein: CASSQLAGGYEQYF
V gene: TRBV12-5; J gene: TRBJ2-3; D gene: -; clone size: -; CDR3 DNA: TGTGCTAGTGGCCAAACAGGTGGCACAGATACGCAGTATTTT; CDR3 protein: CASGQTGGTDTQYF
V gene: TRBV19; J gene: TRBJ1-5; D gene: TRBD1; clone size: -; CDR3 DNA: TGTGCCAGTAGTGACCCGGGACAGTTTGCGTGGGGTCAGCCCCAGCATTTT; CDR3 protein: CASSDPGQFAWGQPQHF
V gene: TRBV2; J gene: TRBJ2-7; D gene: -; clone size: -; CDR3 DNA: TGTGCCAGCAGGCTACAAACAGGGGGACTAAGGGAGCAGTACTTC; CDR3 protein: CASRLQTGGLREQYF
V gene: TRBV11-2; J gene: TRBJ2-1; D gene: -; clone size: -; CDR3 DNA: TGTGCCAGCAGCTTCCGGGCCGACAGCTCCTACAATGAGCAGTTCTTC; CDR3 protein: CASSFRADSSYNEQFF
V gene: TRBV28; J gene: TRBJ2-1; D gene: -; clone size: -; CDR3 DNA: TGTGCCAGCAGTTTCCGGCGGGCGACCTACAATGAGCAGTTCTTC; CDR3 protein: CASSFRRATYNEQFF
V gene: TRBV29-1; J gene: TRBJ2-1; D gene: TRBD2; clone size: -; CDR3 DNA: TGCAGCGTCAACACACTAGCGGAACCTTACAATGAGCAGTTCTTC; CDR3 protein: CSVNTLAEPYNEQFF
V gene: TRBV24-1; J gene: TRBJ2-2; D gene: -; clone size: -; CDR3 DNA: TGTGCCACCAGTGAAGCCGCCTCCAGCGCCTCCGGGGAGCTGTTTTTT; CDR3 protein: CATSEAASSASGELFF
V gene: TRBV5-1; J gene: TRBJ2-2; D gene: -; clone size: -; CDR3 DNA: TGCGCCAGCAGCTTGGCCAGTATTAATACCGGGGAGCTGTTTTTT; CDR3 protein: CASSLASINTGELFF
V gene: TRBV18; J gene: TRBJ1-5; D gene: -; clone size: -; CDR3 DNA: TGTGCCAGCTCTTCAGGAGAGGGACGTCAGCCCCAGCATTTT; CDR3 protein: CASSSGEGRQPQHF
V gene: TRBV5-4; J gene: TRBJ2-1; D gene: -; clone size: -; CDR3 DNA: TGTGCCAGCAGCTTGGGGTCTAGCGAGGGAAATGAGCAGTTCTTC; CDR3 protein: CASSLGSSEGNEQFF
V gene: TRBV9; J gene: TRBJ1-2; D gene: -; clone size: -; CDR3 DNA: TGTGCCAGCAGCGCCAGCCCTAACCCGGGTGGCTACACCTTC; CDR3 protein: CASSASPNPGGYTF
V gene: TRBV11-3; J gene: TRBJ2-1; D gene: -; clone size: -; CDR3 DNA: TGTGCCAGCAGCCCCCGCGGGATAAGAAACAATGAGCAGTTCTTC; CDR3 protein: CASSPRGIRNNEQFF
V gene: TRBV18; J gene: TRBJ2-2; D gene: -; clone size: -; CDR3 DNA: TGTGCCAGCTCACCTTTTCGCCCGAACACCGGGGAGCTGTTTTTT; CDR3 protein: CASSPFRPNTGELFF
V gene: TRBV9; J gene: TRBJ2-1; D gene: TRBD2; clone size: -; CDR3 DNA: TGTGCCAGCAGCGTAGCCCTAGCGGGTGCCTACAATGAGCAGTTCTTC; CDR3 protein: CASSVALAGAYNEQFF
V gene: TRBV19; J gene: TRBJ1-4; D gene: -; clone size: -; CDR3 DNA: TGTGCCAGTAGTAGTTCCGGCACTAATGAAAAACTGTTTTTT; CDR3 protein: CASSSSGTNEKLFF
V gene: TRBV10-3; J gene: TRBJ1-1; D gene: -; clone size: -; CDR3 DNA: TGTGCCATCAGGAGGGGTGAAAACACTGAAGCTTTCTTT; CDR3 protein: CAIRRGENTEAFF
V gene: TRBV5-4; J gene: TRBJ2-1; D gene: -; clone size: -; CDR3 DNA: TGTGCCAGCAGCTTGACGGCTAACTCCTACAATGAGCAGTTCTTC; CDR3 protein: CASSLTANSYNEQFF
V gene: TRBV28; J gene: TRBJ1-1; D gene: -; clone size: -; CDR3 DNA: TGTGCCAGCCAGCCAGGGTCGTTAAAAGCTTTCTTT; CDR3 protein: CASQPGSLKAFF
V gene: TRBV7-8; J gene: TRBJ1-1; D gene: -; clone size: -; CDR3 DNA: TGTGCCAGCAGCTTACCCGCGGGGGGAACTGAAGCTTTCTTT; CDR3 protein: CASSLPAGGTEAFF
V gene: TRBV28; J gene: TRBJ2-1; D gene: -; clone size: -; CDR3 DNA: TGTGCCAGCAGTTTCGCCCCGAGCTCCTACAATGAGCAGTTCTTC; CDR3 protein: CASSFAPSSYNEQFF
V gene: TRBV7-3; J gene: TRBJ2-1; D gene: -; clone size: -; CDR3 DNA: TGTGCCAGCAGCTTAACGATCGGGGTCTACAATGAGCAGTTCTTC; CDR3 protein: CASSLTIGVYNEQFF
V gene: TRBV7-2; J gene: TRBJ2-5; D gene: TRBD2; clone size: -; CDR3 DNA: TGTGCCAGCCGCTCGGGGGGGGAGACCCAGTACTTC; CDR3 protein: CASRSGGETQYF
V gene: TRBV7-2; J gene: TRBJ2-2; D gene: TRBD2; clone size: once; CDR3 DNA: TGTGCCAGCAACTTAAGCGGGAGTGCCGGGGAGCTGTTTTTT; CDR3 protein: CASNLSGSAGELFF
V gene: TRBV6-4; J gene: TRBJ2-2; D gene: TRBD1; clone size: few; CDR3 DNA: TGTGCCAGCAGTGACTCGTTTGACAGGGGGATCGCCGGGGAGCTGTTTTTT; CDR3 protein: CASSDSFDRGIAGELFF
V gene: TRBV3-1/TRBV3-2; J gene: TRBJ2-1; D gene: TRBD2; clone size: -; CDR3 DNA: TGTGCCAGCAGCCAGCCCAGACTAGCGAAAGACAATGAGCAGTTCTTC; CDR3 protein: CASSQPRLAKDNEQFF
V gene: TRBV7-9; J gene: TRBJ1-4; D gene: -; clone size: -; CDR3 DNA: TGTGCCAGCAGCTTACGAGGAGCAACTAATGAAAAACTGTTTTTT; CDR3 protein: CASSLRGATNEKLFF